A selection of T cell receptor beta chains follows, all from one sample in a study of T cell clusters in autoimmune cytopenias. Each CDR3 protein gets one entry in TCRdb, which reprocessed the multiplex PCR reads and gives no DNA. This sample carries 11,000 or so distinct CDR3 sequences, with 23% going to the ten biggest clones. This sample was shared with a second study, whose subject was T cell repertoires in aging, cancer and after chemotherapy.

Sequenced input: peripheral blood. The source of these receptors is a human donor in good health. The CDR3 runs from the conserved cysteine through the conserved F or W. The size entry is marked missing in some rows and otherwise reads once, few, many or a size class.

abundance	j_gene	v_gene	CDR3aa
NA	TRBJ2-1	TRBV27	CASTTVPGLAGGRQFF
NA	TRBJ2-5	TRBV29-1	CSVRTGIQETQYF
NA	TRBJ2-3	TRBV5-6	CASSFNIGTDTQYF
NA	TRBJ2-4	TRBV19	CASSIAPGTGWNIQYF
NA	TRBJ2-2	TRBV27	CASRETGLRTGELFF
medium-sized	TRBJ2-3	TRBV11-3	CASSFLLGGLDTQYF
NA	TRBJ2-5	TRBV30	CAWSPGGLKQETQYF
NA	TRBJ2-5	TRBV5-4	CASSLEVAGGQETQYF
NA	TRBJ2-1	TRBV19	CASSMVGHDSYNEQFF
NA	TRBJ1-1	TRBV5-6	CASSLDAGRNAGAFF
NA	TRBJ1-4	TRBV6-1	CASSEAQGQGSEKLFF
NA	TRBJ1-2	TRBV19	CASSIVTGRPGYTF
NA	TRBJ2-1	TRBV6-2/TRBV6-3	CASSYRLAGIYNEQFF
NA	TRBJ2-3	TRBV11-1	CASSSTLAGDTDTQYF
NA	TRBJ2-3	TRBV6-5	CASSKRGGTDTQYF
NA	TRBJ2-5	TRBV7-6	CASSDRGPGETQYF
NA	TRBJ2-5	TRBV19	CASSLTVTKETQYF
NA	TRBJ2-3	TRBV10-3	CAISETGGDTQYF
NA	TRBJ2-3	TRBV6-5	CASSRTGTSGTDTQYF
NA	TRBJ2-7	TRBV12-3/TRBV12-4	CASSIAGASYEQYF
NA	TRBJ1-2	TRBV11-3	CASSLGQAGYTF
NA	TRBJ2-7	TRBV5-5	CASSGPGGGPSYEQYF
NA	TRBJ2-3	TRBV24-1	CATGTGGTDTQYF
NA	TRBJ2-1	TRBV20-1	CSPLSGGSDNEQFF
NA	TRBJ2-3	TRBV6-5	CATSGEGTDTQYF
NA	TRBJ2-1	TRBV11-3	CASSLVAGANEQFF
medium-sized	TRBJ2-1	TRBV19	CASSDPGLAGGGNEQFF
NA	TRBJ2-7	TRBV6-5	CASGRVGYEQYF
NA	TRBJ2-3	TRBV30	CAWRLQGWRTDTQYF
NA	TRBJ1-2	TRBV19	CASSMWDGGYTF
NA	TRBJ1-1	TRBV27	CASSPWGSSPEAFF
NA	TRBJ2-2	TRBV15	CATRVAGGSRAGELFF
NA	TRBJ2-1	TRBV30	CAWSLASGGANEQFF
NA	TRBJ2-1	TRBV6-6	CASTEDRVGDNEQFF
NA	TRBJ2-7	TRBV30	CAWSVGGRGYEQYF
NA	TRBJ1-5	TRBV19	CASTDTLNQPQHF
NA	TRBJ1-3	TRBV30	CAWSRAGNTIYF
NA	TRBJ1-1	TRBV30	CAWSAQGRGLEAFF
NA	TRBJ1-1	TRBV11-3	CASSSVETSEAFF
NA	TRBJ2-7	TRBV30	CAWSVGGATEYF
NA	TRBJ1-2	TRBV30	CAWAPLRGIGYGYTF
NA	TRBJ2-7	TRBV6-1	CASSWLGQGGVEQYF
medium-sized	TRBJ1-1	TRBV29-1	CSVEVGGGSAFF
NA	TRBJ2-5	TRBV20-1	CSARDFEVAGSSGKTQYF
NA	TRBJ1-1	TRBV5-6	CASSWDRGRVSTEAFF
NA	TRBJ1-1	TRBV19	CASINSWGLNTEAFF
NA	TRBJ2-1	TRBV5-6	CASSLGLAGELYNEQFF
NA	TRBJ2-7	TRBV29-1	CSVRGLVNTGGNYEQYF
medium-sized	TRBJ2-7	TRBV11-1	CATTTGLGVYEQYF
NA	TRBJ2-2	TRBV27	CASSLVTTTTGELFF
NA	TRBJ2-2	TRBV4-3	CASSQELARGNTGELFF
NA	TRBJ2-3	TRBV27	CASSLLTRTSTDTQYF
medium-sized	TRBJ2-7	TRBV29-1	CSVVIAYEQYF
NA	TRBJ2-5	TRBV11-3	CASSLRNHHAGAQYF
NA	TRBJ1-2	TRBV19	CASGTGALYGYTF
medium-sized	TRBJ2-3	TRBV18	CASSPLYTDTQYF
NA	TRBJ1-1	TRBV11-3	CASSSKRSEAFF
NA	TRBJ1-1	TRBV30	CAWSSGGPEAFF